This T cell receptor (beta chain) was identified during a study of control samples from healthy donors and cancer patients. The protocol was immunoSEQ multiplex PCR, while the TCRdb copy is restricted to in-frame clones and leaves out a portion. Here the sample spans approximately 110,000 clones, 90% being singletons. The origin of this receptor is a human donor in good health. The donor label of this sample is uncertain. Sample: blood.

The CDR3 nucleotides are TGCGCCAGCAGCTCCCCGGGACCCACCTACGAGCAGTACTTC. Protein sequence: CASSSPGPTYEQYF. V usage is TRBV5-1 and J usage is TRBJ2-7, with D tentatively TRBD1 or TRBD2 (5 bases each). V was clipped by 3 bases and J by 2 bases, with 12 bases between them. Looked up from germline, CDR1 is SGHRS and CDR2 is YFSETQ. The CDR3 consists of 14 residues.